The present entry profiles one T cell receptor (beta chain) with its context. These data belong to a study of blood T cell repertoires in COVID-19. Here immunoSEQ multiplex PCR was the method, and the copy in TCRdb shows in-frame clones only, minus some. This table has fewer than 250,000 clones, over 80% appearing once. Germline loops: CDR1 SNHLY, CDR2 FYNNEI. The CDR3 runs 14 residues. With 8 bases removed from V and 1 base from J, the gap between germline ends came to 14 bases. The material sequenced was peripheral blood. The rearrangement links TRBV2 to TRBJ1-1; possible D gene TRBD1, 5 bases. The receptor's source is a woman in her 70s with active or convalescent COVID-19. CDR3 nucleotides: TGTGCCAGCTGGGGGGAGGGGAAGAACACTGAAGCTTTCTTT. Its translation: CASWGEGKNTEAFF. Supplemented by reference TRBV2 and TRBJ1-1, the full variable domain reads EPEVTQTPSHQVTQMGQEVILRCVPISNHLYFYWYRQILGQKVEFLVSFYNNEISEKSEIFDDQFSVERPDGSNFTLKIRSTKLEDSAMYFCASWGEGKNTEAFFGQGTRLTVV.